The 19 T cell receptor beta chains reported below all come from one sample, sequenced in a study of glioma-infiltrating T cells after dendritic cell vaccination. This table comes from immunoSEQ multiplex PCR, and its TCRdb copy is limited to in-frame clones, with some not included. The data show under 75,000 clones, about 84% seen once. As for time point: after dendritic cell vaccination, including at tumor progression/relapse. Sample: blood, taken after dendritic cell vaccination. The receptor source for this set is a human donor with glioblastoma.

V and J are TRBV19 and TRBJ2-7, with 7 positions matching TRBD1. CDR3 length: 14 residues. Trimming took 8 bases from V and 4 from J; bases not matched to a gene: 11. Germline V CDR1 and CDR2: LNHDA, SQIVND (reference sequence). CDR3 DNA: TGTGCCAGTGGAACTCCGGGACAGCATTACGAGCAGTACTTC. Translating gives CASGTPGQHYEQYF.

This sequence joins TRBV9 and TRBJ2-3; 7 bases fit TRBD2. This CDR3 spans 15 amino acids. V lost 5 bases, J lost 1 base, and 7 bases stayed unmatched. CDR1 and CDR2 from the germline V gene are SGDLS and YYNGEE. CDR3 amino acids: CASSNRTRGTDTQYF. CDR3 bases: TGTGCCAGCAGTAATAGGACTAGAGGCACAGATACGCAGTATTTT.

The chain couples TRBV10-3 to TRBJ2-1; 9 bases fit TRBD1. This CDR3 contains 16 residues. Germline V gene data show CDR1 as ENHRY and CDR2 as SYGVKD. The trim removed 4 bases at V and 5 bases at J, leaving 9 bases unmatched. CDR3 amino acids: CAISAFTGQGNNEQFF. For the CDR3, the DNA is TGTGCCATCAGTGCGTTCACGGGACAGGGCAACAATGAGCAGTTCTTC.

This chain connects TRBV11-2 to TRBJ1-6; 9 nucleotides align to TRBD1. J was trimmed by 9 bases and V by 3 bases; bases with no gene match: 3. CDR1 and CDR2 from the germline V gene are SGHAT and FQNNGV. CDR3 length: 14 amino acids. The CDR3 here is CASSLDRGISPLHF. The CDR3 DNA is TGTGCCAGCAGCTTGGACAGGGGAATTTCACCCCTCCACTTT.

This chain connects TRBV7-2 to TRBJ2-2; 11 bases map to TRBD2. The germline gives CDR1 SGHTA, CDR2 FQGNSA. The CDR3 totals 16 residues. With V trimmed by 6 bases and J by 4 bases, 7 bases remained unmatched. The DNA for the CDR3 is TGTGCCAGCAGACTTAGCGGGGGGGCTGTCACCGGGGAGCTGTTTTTT. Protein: CASRLSGGAVTGELFF.

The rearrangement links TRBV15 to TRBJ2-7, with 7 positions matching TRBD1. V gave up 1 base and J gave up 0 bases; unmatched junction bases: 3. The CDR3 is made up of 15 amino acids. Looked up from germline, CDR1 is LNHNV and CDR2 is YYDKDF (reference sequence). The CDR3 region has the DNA TGTGCCACCAGCAGAGGAACAGGGGCCTCCTACGAGCAGTACTTC. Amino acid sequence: CATSRGTGASYEQYF.

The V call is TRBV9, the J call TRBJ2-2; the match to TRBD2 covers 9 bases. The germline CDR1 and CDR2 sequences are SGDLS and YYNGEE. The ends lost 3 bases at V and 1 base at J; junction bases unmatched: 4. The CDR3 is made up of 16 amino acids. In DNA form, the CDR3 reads TGTGCCAGCAGCGCGAGACTAGCGGAGAACACCGGGGAGCTGTTTTTT. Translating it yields CASSARLAENTGELFF.

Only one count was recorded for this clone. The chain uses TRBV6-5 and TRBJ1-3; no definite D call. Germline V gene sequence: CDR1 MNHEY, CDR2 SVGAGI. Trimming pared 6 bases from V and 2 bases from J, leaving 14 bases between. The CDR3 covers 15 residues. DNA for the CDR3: TGTGCCAGCAGGAGCCGAGGGTCTGCTGGAAACACCATATATTTT. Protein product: CASRSRGSAGNTIYF.

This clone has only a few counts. CDR3 sequence (DNA): TGTGCCAGCAGCTTCGGGGCAACTAATGAAAAACTGTTTTTT. This translates into CASSFGATNEKLFF. V and J are TRBV7-9 and TRBJ1-4; the D is unclear. CDR3 length: 14 residues. V was shortened by 3 bases and J by 0 bases, with 5 bases between the two germline ends. Germline CDR1 reads SEHNR; CDR2 reads FQNEAQ (reference sequence).

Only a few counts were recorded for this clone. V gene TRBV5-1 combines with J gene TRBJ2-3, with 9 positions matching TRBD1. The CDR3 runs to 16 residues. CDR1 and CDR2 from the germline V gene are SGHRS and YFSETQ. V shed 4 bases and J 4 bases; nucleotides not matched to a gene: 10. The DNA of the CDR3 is TGCGCCAGCAGCCGGACCGGGACAGGGTCGTCAGATACGCAGTATTTT. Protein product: CASSRTGTGSSDTQYF.

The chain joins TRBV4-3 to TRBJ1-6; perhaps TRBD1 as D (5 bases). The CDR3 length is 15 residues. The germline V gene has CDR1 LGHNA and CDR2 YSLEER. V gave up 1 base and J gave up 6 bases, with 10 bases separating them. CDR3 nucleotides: TGCGCCAGCAGCCAAGTGGCAGGGTTTAATTCACCCCTCCACTTT. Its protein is CASSQVAGFNSPLHF.

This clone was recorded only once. DNA of the CDR3: TGTGCCAGCAGTCCCGAAGGGACAACGTATAGCAATCAGCCCCAGCATTTT. Its protein is CASSPEGTTYSNQPQHF. The chain couples TRBV27 to TRBJ1-5; D is possibly TRBD1 (6 bases). Deletions cut 5 bases from V and 0 bases from J, with 17 bases between. The length of the CDR3 is 17 residues. CDR1 and CDR2 (germline): MNHEY, SMNVEV (reference sequence).

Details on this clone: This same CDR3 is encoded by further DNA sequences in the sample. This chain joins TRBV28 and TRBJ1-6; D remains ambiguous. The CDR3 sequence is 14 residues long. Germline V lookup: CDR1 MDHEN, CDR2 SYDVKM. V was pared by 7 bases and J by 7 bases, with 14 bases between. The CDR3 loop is CASNPRQPNSPLHF. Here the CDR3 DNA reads TGTGCCAGCAACCCAAGACAACCCAATTCACCCCTCCACTTT.

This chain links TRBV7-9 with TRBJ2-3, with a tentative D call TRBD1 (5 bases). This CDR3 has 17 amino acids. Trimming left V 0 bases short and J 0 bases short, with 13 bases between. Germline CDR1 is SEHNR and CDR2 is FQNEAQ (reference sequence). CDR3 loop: CASSLAPLGASTDTQYF. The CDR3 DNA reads TGTGCCAGCAGCTTAGCGCCGCTAGGGGCCAGCACAGATACGCAGTATTTT.

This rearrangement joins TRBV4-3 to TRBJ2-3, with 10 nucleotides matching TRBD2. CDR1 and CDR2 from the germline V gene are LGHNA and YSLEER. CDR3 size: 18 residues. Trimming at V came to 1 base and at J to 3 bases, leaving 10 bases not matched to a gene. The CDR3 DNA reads TGCGCCAGCAGCCAAGTTATCTCAACTAGCGGGGTTACAGATACGCAGTATTTT. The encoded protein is CASSQVISTSGVTDTQYF.

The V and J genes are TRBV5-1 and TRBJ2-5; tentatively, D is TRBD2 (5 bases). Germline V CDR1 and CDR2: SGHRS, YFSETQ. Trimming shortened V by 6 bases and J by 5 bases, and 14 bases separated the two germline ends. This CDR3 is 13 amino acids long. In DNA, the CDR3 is TGCGCCAGCATGGAGCTAGCTTTGGAGACCCAGTACTTC. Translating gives CASMELALETQYF.

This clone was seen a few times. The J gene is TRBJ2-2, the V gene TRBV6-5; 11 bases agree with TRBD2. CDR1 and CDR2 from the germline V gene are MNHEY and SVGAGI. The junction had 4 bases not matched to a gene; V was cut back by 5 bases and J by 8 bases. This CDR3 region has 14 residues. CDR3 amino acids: CASSASGGSGELFF. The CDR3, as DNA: TGTGCCAGCAGTGCTAGCGGGGGGAGTGGGGAGCTGTTTTTT.

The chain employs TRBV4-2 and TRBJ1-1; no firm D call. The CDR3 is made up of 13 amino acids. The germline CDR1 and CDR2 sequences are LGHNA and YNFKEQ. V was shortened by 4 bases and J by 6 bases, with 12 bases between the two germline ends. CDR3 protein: CASSPSGEAEAFF. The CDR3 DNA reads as TGTGCCAGCAGCCCGAGCGGGGAAGCTGAAGCTTTCTTT.

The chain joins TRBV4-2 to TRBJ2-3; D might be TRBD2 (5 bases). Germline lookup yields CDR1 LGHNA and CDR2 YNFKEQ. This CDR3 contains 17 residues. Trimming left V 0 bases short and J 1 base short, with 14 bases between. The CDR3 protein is CASSQDLVGVGTDTQYF. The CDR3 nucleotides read TGTGCCAGCAGCCAAGATTTAGTCGGGGTAGGCACAGATACGCAGTATTTT.